This TCR beta chain was recorded in a study of cytomegalovirus exposure and HLA in healthy donors. Germline-derived CDR1 and CDR2 are SGDLS and YYNGEE. J lost 5 bases, V lost 3 bases, and 7 bases had no gene match. There are 14 residues in the CDR3. Study outcomes and limitations: The availability of immune exposure information extended only to CMV serostatus. According to an earlier analysis, most TCR beta V segments yielded productive rearrangements about 90% or about 30% of the time.

The PCR had 60 Vbeta and 13 Jbeta primers. Some clones are missing from TCRdb's copy, which holds only in-frame ones; the method was immunoSEQ multiplex PCR. Of about 160,000 clones in the sample, roughly 80% were seen once. About this clone: Antigen specificity is unknown.

Sample: PBMCs. This clonotype was obtained from a male donor in good health and CMV-seronegative. V and J are TRBV9 and TRBJ1-2, with 7 nucleotides matching TRBD1. Here the CDR3 reads CASSEATGVYGYTF. As DNA, the CDR3 is TGTGCCAGCAGCGAGGCCACAGGGGTTTATGGCTACACCTTC.